This is a list of T cell receptor beta chains from one sample in a study of OX40 agonist ivuxolimab in advanced cancers. Only in-frame clones appear in the TCRdb table, and some are missing; sequencing was by immunoSEQ multiplex PCR. The sample has just under 80,000 clones, approximately 84% seen once; the top ten hold 25%. The specimen was CD4+ or CD8+ T cells sorted from blood, collected in a trial of the OX40 agonist ivuxolimab. All receptors come from an adult with an advanced solid tumor such as melanoma, head and neck, liver or kidney cancer. CDR3s include the opening cysteine and the closing phenylalanine or tryptophan. Fields, in order: J gene, clone size, V gene, D gene, CDR3 DNA, CDR3 protein. The D gene is left open where the match is weak. Rows may omit the clone size; those that give it use once, few, many or a size class.

TRBJ2-1 | . | TRBV2 | TRBD2 | TGTGCCGTTACGGGGACTAGCGGAAAATACAATGAGCAGTTCTTC | CAVTGTSGKYNEQFF
TRBJ1-6 | . | TRBV30 | TRBD1 | TGTGCCTGGGACAGGGGGCAGAATAATTCACCCCTCCACTTT | CAWDRGQNNSPLHF
TRBJ2-3 | . | TRBV30 | TRBD2 | TGTGCCTGGAGACCTAGCGGGAGTACAGATACGCAGTATTTT | CAWRPSGSTDTQYF
TRBJ2-1 | . | TRBV5-1 | . | TGCGCCAGCAGCTTGGGGCTGGGAGGAAGCTACAATGAGCAGTTCTTC | CASSLGLGGSYNEQFF
TRBJ2-1 | . | TRBV5-4 | TRBD2 | TGTGCCAGCAGCTTGGAGCGGGAGTCCTACAATGAGCAGTTCTTC | CASSLERESYNEQFF
TRBJ1-1 | . | TRBV20-1 | . | TGCAGTGCTCGGCAGAACACTGAAGCTTTCTTT | CSARQNTEAFF
TRBJ2-7 | . | TRBV5-4 | TRBD1 | TGTGCCAGCAGCTTAGGCGGACAGGGGTACGAGCAGTACTTC | CASSLGGQGYEQYF
TRBJ1-2 | . | TRBV27 | . | TGTGCCAGCAGTTTAAAATCAGGGTTAAATGGCTACACCTTC | CASSLKSGLNGYTF
TRBJ2-7 | . | TRBV2 | . | TGTGCCAGCAGTGGAACCCCACAGGGTACCTCCTACGAGCAGTACTTC | CASSGTPQGTSYEQYF
TRBJ1-1 | few | TRBV5-4 | TRBD1 | TGTGCCAGCGGGCAGGGGGCGAGCGACACTGAAGCTTTCTTT | CASGQGASDTEAFF
TRBJ2-1 | . | TRBV10-1 | . | TGCGCCAGCAGTGAGAACACCTTGTATGAGCAGTTCTTC | CASSENTLYEQFF
TRBJ2-7 | . | TRBV6-5 | . | TGTGCCAGCAGTTACTCGCACGGCTCCTACGAGCAGTACTTC | CASSYSHGSYEQYF
TRBJ2-1 | once | TRBV25-1 | . | TGTGCCAGCAGTGGGCTAAGAGAGCAGTTCTTC | CASSGLREQFF
TRBJ2-7 | . | TRBV11-2 | . | TGTGCCAGCATGGGGGCTCGGACGTTCCGCGAGCAGTACTTC | CASMGARTFREQYF
TRBJ1-2 | . | TRBV6-1 | . | TGTGCCAGCAGTGCGGACAGCTATGGCTACACCTTC | CASSADSYGYTF
TRBJ1-5 | few | TRBV2 | . | TGTGCCAGCAGTGACCCCCTAGGGGGAAGCAATCAGCCCCAGCATTTT | CASSDPLGGSNQPQHF
TRBJ2-7 | . | TRBV14 | . | TGTGCCAGCAGCCGTTCGGGGGGCCCCTACGAGCAGTACTTC | CASSRSGGPYEQYF
TRBJ1-1 | once | TRBV5-1 | . | TGCGCCAGCAGCTTGGAAACAGGGACTGAAGCTTTCTTT | CASSLETGTEAFF
TRBJ2-7 | . | TRBV5-4 | . | TGTGCCAGCAGCCCTACGGGGGGCATCTCCTACGAGCAGTACTTC | CASSPTGGISYEQYF
TRBJ1-5 | . | TRBV30 | . | TGTGCCTGGAGTGGGGGGAGGGGTCAGCCCCAGCATTTT | CAWSGGRGQPQHF
TRBJ1-1 | once | TRBV14 | TRBD1 | TGTGCCAGCAGCCTCACGACGGACAGGGTGAACACTGAAGCTTTCTTT | CASSLTTDRVNTEAFF
TRBJ2-2 | . | TRBV5-1 | . | TGCGCCAGCAGCCACCGTCCACCTCAACCAAACACCGGGGAGCTGTTTTTT | CASSHRPPQPNTGELFF
TRBJ1-4 | . | TRBV25-1 | TRBD1 | TGTGCCAGCAGTGATCCGACAGGGTGGGGTTTTGAAAAACTGTTTTTT | CASSDPTGWGFEKLFF
TRBJ2-5 | few | TRBV19 | TRBD2 | TGTGCCAGTAGTCCCCGACTAGCGGTGGGAGAGACCCAGTACTTC | CASSPRLAVGETQYF
TRBJ2-2 | . | TRBV25-1 | . | TGTGCCAGCAGTGACAGGGGTGACGGGGAGCTGTTTTTT | CASSDRGDGELFF
TRBJ2-3 | few | TRBV5-1 | TRBD1 | TGCGCCAGCAGCTTGGTTGGGACAGGGATTCCAGATACGCAGTATTTT | CASSLVGTGIPDTQYF
TRBJ1-6 | . | TRBV28 | . | TGTGCCAGCAGTTTAGAACAGGGAAGTTCACCCCTCCACTTT | CASSLEQGSSPLHF
TRBJ2-3 | . | TRBV7-2 | TRBD2 | TGTGCCAGCAGCCTTCAGTCGACTAGCGCAGATACGCAGTATTTT | CASSLQSTSADTQYF
TRBJ1-5 | . | TRBV18 | . | TGTGCCAGCTCACCCCTAGCCGCAGGGGAAGGATATCAGCCCCAGCATTTT | CASSPLAAGEGYQPQHF
TRBJ2-2 | . | TRBV7-9 | . | TGTGCCAGCAGCTTAGTAGGGCCGAGGATCGGGGAGCTGTTTTTT | CASSLVGPRIGELFF
TRBJ2-2 | . | TRBV2 | TRBD1 | TGTGCCAGCCGCCGGACAGGGGGCACCGGGGAGCTGTTTTTT | CASRRTGGTGELFF
TRBJ1-1 | . | TRBV5-1 | . | TGCGCCAGCAGCTTTTCACCGACAGGCTCCAACACTGAAGCTTTCTTT | CASSFSPTGSNTEAFF
TRBJ1-6 | . | TRBV5-6 | TRBD1 | TGTGCCAGCAGGGGACAGGCCGGTTCACCCCTCCACTTT | CASRGQAGSPLHF
TRBJ2-5 | . | TRBV6-1 | TRBD2 | TGTGCCAGCAGTTTAGCGGGAGTGGGACAAGAGACCCAGTACTTC | CASSLAGVGQETQYF
TRBJ1-1 | few | TRBV20-1 | . | TGCAGTGCTAGGGGGAACACTGAAGCTTTCTTT | CSARGNTEAFF